The clone carrying this T cell receptor (beta chain) was seen a single time. These data originate in a study of blood T cell repertoires in COVID-19. In the study overall: T cells, B-cell-depleted T cells, or PBMCs provided the cDNA or gDNA that served as material.

The V end lost 0 bases, the J end lost 0 bases, and 18 bases lay between the germline ends. This CDR3 region has 19 residues. Germline loops: CDR1 MGHRA, CDR2 YSYEKL. Some clones are missing from TCRdb's copy, which holds only in-frame ones; the method was immunoSEQ multiplex PCR. Among some 33,000 clones listed, less than 95% were seen once. The rearrangement uses TRBV4-1 and TRBJ1-3; D may be TRBD1 (5 bases). The sequenced material came from peripheral blood. This TCR was sampled from a man aged 65-85 years with active or convalescent COVID-19. As DNA, the CDR3 is TGCGCCAGCAGCCAAGATCCAGGTCAGGGCTACGGCTCTGGAAACACCATATATTTT. Encoded protein: CASSQDPGQGYGSGNTIYF.